The rows below give T cell receptor beta chains drawn from one sample of a study of cytomegalovirus exposure and HLA in healthy donors. Measured with immunoSEQ multiplex PCR; TCRdb has only the in-frame clones, and not every one. In the table there are 130,000 to 150,000 clones, 70% to 80% of which are singletons. What was sequenced was PBMCs. Receptor source: a male donor in good health and CMV-seronegative. Both conserved end residues are part of each CDR3.

v_call,cdr3_aa
TRBV7-9,CASSLVTGVKKYEQYF
TRBV9,CASSVGANSPLHF
TRBV2,CASRGSSPEQYF
TRBV10-3,CAISEPGTRLGEQFF
TRBV9,CASSVGNRGTEAFF
TRBV11-2,CASSLGGQREAFF
TRBV27,CASSLEGGKLFF
TRBV28,CASSPGQGYNSPLHF
TRBV7-2,CASSLVYRGNTEAFF
TRBV5-6,CASSRFRRGGRYEQYF
TRBV7-2,CASSLGGTGPRGTQYF
TRBV7-2,CASTVESQGNYGYTF
TRBV28,CASSLAGGPGELFF
TRBV5-1,CASSPKVGSSEAPEAFF
TRBV10-3,CAISEAGNQPQHF
TRBV5-1,CASSLGALSGNTIYF
TRBV5-1,CASSLEGTSGAGTQYF
TRBV20-1,CSATVEAFF
TRBV7-2,CASSQGGAGYTF
TRBV6-6,CASSYGQGGEKLFF
TRBV21-1,CASSKNRTGGNNYGYTF
TRBV25-1,CASSEYRGTNTGELFF
TRBV11-2,CASSLVVPGDTSTDTQYF
TRBV30,CACRTGGSMEQYF
TRBV11-2,CASSPWGLYGYTF
TRBV7-6,CASSLNAGTQYF
TRBV6-5,CASSTGPGNTIYF
TRBV5-3,CARSRPRRVLNTEAFF
TRBV5-6,CASSKRGFSNQPQHF
TRBV19,CASMRQLNTEAFF
TRBV2,CASRGTGHSDGYTF
TRBV4-1,CASSQGFSETQYF
TRBV12-5,CASVTGKQPQHF